This TCR beta chain was captured in a study of T cell responses to AZD1222 COVID-19 vaccine (dated by TCRdb to the early 2020s). A note on the overall study: AZD1222 recipients given second doses at about 4 weeks or at about 12 weeks were pooled, since spike-specific TCR depth and breadth were not found to differ between the two schedules. A total of 230 to 250 trial participants underwent TCR sequencing, of whom approximately 210 received two doses of AZD1222 and some 25 received two doses of the MenACWY control vaccine. Trial participants were enrolled into age subgroups of 18-55, 56-69 and 70-plus years, which contained about 160, 30 and 59 TCR-sequenced participants, respectively.

Taken from the germline V gene, the CDR1 and CDR2 loops are KGHSH and LQKENI. V loses 3 bases at its end and J loses 1 base; junction bases beyond the gene matches: 8. The CDR3 contains 17 residues, cysteine and phenylalanine counted. Here the CDR3 DNA is all that survives: 51 bases in frame from base 1. The paper as a whole reports these results and caveats: Participants were mostly white British and included more females than males, and it was suggested by the authors that clonal diversity may have been underestimated. The vaccine-associated CD4 TCRs covered the entire spike protein, and the dominant responses fell in regions 160-218 and 743-854. Conclusions about previously exposed vaccinees were limited because only a handful of AZD1222 recipients were SARS-CoV-2 seropositive at baseline. No day 14 peak-response samples were available, so repertoires were characterized only after the peak T cell response. A significant rise in spike-specific TCR breadth and depth was observed after two AZD1222 doses relative to day 0 and relative to MenACWY recipients. In the small 56-69-year group, the increase in depth fell short of significance, most likely because of low power. Reportedly, close to half of the unique spike-specific TCRs recognized epitopes lying outside the regions that are mutated in the B.1.351 and B.1.1.7 variants.

The time point label corresponds to: baseline before first vaccination. Samples from vaccinated people were obtained from the UK trials COV001 and COV002, which included a single-blind randomized controlled phase 2/3 trial of AZD1222 (ChAdOx1 nCoV-19) in healthy adults. For TCRbeta chain sequencing, PBMC samples were collected from trial participants at day 0 and at day 28 after the second dose. The CDR3 regions of human TCRbeta chains were analyzed by immunosequencing. The study's processing was this. Repertoire TCRs were checked for matches against a reference library of SARS-CoV-2-specific TCRs that had been generated using the MIRA antigen-specificity platform. Breadth was defined as the fraction of unique TCRs that were SARS-CoV-2-associated, and depth was defined as the fraction of total T cells that were SARS-CoV-2-associated. Each spike-specific TCR was assigned to its reactive spike region and to a CD4 or CD8 class using the MIRA data. Log10-transformed breadth and depth values were compared by one-way ANOVA with Sidak's multiple comparisons tests. TCRdb stores this immuneACCESS table with in-frame sequences only. Part of the clones is absent; in the studies checked, under half of the shortfall reflects unresolved V genes, and no reason is known for the rest. The V and J calls and clone size were taken over from that table, and D and trimming were inferred from the DNA. The sample data list some 160,000 clones, and 85% to 95% of these were observed just once. More than 0.8% of the sample goes to the ten largest clones.

Concerning this clone: Its recognized antigen is unknown. No base qualities exist here, and no much larger clone lies one base off it.

This sample comprised peripheral blood, obtained on day 0 of AZD1222 vaccination. The sequence came from an adult in good health. In this chain, TRBV18 is recombined with TRBJ2-5; 10 nucleotides in the junction match TRBD2. The CDR3 protein sequence reads: CASSPNPPSGGQETQYF. The base sequence is TGTGCCAGCTCACCCAATCCGCCTAGCGGGGGCCAAGAGACCCAGTACTTC.